The 20 T cell receptor beta chains below were found in one sample sequenced in a study of cytomegalovirus exposure and HLA in healthy donors. With 60 Vbeta and 13 Jbeta primers, the PCR was carried out. Sequencing was performed with immunoSEQ multiplex PCR; in TCRdb, only in-frame clones are kept and a portion is missing. The sample has about 190,000 clones; about four fifths are singletons. Input material: PBMCs. These receptors originate from a boy between 5 and 17 years old in good health and CMV-seronegative.

The rearrangement joins TRBV2 to TRBJ2-7, with D maybe TRBD1 (6 bases). The CDR3 has 12 residues. Germline CDR1 and CDR2: SNHLY and FYNNEI. Trimming shortened V by 1 base and J by 5 bases, and 6 bases separated the two germline ends. The CDR3 loop reads CASSEDRDEQYF. CDR3 nucleotides: TGTGCCAGCAGTGAAGACAGGGACGAGCAGTACTTC.

The chain uses TRBV5-4 and TRBJ1-1; 9 positions agree with TRBD1. Trimming took 3 bases from V and 0 from J; bases not matched to a gene: 6. Germline V gene sequence: CDR1 SGHNT, CDR2 YYREEE (reference sequence). The CDR3 spans 16 residues. In nucleotides, the CDR3 is TGTGCCAGCAGCTGGGGGACAGGGCTCATGAACACTGAAGCTTTCTTT. Residues: CASSWGTGLMNTEAFF.

The J gene is TRBJ2-5, the V gene TRBV9; maybe TRBD2 (5 bases). The CDR3 length is 14 residues. Germline CDR1 and CDR2: SGDLS and YYNGEE. Trimming shortened V by 2 bases and J by 1 base, and 9 bases separated the two germline ends. CDR3 bases: TGTGCCAGCAGCGTCCTCGGGGTCCAAGAGACCCAGTACTTC. It yields the protein CASSVLGVQETQYF.

The chain uses TRBV7-3 and TRBJ2-1, with D possibly TRBD2 on 6 matching bases. The CDR3 loop spans 17 amino acids. Between the trimmed V and J ends, which lost 0 bases and 9 bases, there was a span of 21 bases. Germline V gene data show CDR1 as SGHTA and CDR2 as FQGTGA. The chain's CDR3 is CASSLTGAGRSPGEQFF. In nucleotides, the CDR3 is TGTGCCAGCAGCTTAACAGGCGCGGGACGATCTCCCGGTGAGCAGTTCTTC.

CDR3 region: CASSLRTRAYEQYF. The CDR3 coding sequence is TGTGCCAGCAGCCTCCGGACAAGAGCCTACGAGCAGTACTTC. The chain uses TRBV5-6 and TRBJ2-7; TRBD1 might be the D (5 bases). Germline V gene sequence: CDR1 SGHDT, CDR2 YYEEEE. V lost 4 bases and J lost 2, with 13 bases in between. The CDR3 loop spans 14 amino acids.

The chain links TRBV30 to TRBJ1-1; the D is unclear. Germline CDR1 is GTSNPN and CDR2 is SVGIG (reference sequence). The CDR3 runs to 14 residues. V was pared by 3 bases and J by 4 bases, with 15 bases between. The CDR3 loop reads CAWSAQVMSTEAFF. CDR3 DNA: TGTGCCTGGAGCGCCCAGGTGATGAGCACTGAAGCTTTCTTT.

The rearrangement uses TRBV7-2 and TRBJ1-2; no definite D call. The CDR3 is made up of 14 amino acids. V was clipped by 4 bases and J by 0 bases, with 9 bases between them. The germline gives CDR1 SGHTA, CDR2 FQGNSA. CDR3 coding DNA: TGTGCCAGCAGCTCCGGAGGGCCTAACTATGGCTACACCTTC. Encoded protein: CASSSGGPNYGYTF.

V and J are TRBV30 and TRBJ1-5; maybe TRBD1 (5 bases). Trimming removed 0 bases at V and 4 bases at J, with 10 bases between. CDR1 is GTSNPN and CDR2 is SVGIG in the germline V gene (reference sequence). This CDR3 has 14 amino acids. CDR3 nucleotide sequence: TGTGCCTGGAGTGTAGGGTCAGGGAATCAGCCCCAGCATTTT. Translated: CAWSVGSGNQPQHF.

This chain uses TRBV10-3 with TRBJ2-1; 7 bases match TRBD2. V was clipped by 2 bases and J by 7 bases; unmatched bases: 2. This CDR3 spans 13 amino acids. Looked up from germline, CDR1 is ENHRY and CDR2 is SYGVKD. CDR3: CAISEGRVNEQFF. Here the CDR3 DNA reads TGTGCCATCAGTGAGGGGAGGGTGAATGAGCAGTTCTTC.

J is TRBJ1-2 and V is TRBV29-1, with D hard to call. Germline V gives CDR1 SQVTM, CDR2 ANQGSEA. V lost 3 bases and J lost 8, with 13 bases in between. The CDR3 is made up of 12 amino acids. The CDR3 reads CSVDYMGGGYTF. The DNA of the CDR3 is TGCAGCGTTGATTATATGGGAGGAGGCTACACCTTC.

V usage is TRBV29-1 and J usage is TRBJ1-5; 7 nucleotides align to TRBD1. CDR1 is SQVTM, CDR2 ANQGSEA, per germline. The CDR3 contains 13 residues. J gave up 0 bases and V 7 bases, and 3 bases lay outside the gene matches. The CDR3 here is CSARDSSNQPQHF. The CDR3 nucleotides read TGCAGCGCCCGGGACAGTAGCAATCAGCCCCAGCATTTT.

This rearrangement joins TRBV5-1 to TRBJ2-7; possible D gene TRBD2, 6 bases. Germline lookup yields CDR1 SGHRS and CDR2 YFSETQ. With 4 bases removed from V and 3 bases from J, the gap between germline ends came to 20 bases. The CDR3 extends over 16 amino acids. The CDR3, as DNA: TGCGCCAGCAGCCCGGATAGGAGGAGGGTCGTCTACGAGCAGTACTTC. Its translation: CASSPDRRRVVYEQYF.

The chain links TRBV19 to TRBJ2-1; D possibly corresponds to TRBD2 (5 bases). V lost 1 base and J 5 bases, leaving 18 bases between the germline ends. The CDR3 consists of 17 residues. The V gene's germline CDR1 is LNHDA and CDR2 SQIVND (reference sequence). CDR3 region: CASSIVPGTTPHNEQFF. CDR3 bases: TGTGCCAGTAGTATAGTTCCGGGAACCACCCCCCACAATGAGCAGTTCTTC.

This clone was picked up a small number of times. The genes are TRBV4-2 and TRBJ2-7; possible D gene TRBD2, 6 bases. Germline V gene sequence: CDR1 LGHNA, CDR2 YNFKEQ. The CDR3 covers 15 residues. V dropped 1 base and J dropped 3 bases, with 13 bases sitting between them. Here the CDR3 reads CASSQVLASDYEQYF. Written as DNA, the CDR3 is TGTGCCAGCAGCCAAGTTCTGGCTAGCGACTACGAGCAGTACTTC.

The genes are TRBV30 and TRBJ1-5; the match to TRBD1 covers 9 bases. Germline V gene data show CDR1 as GTSNPN and CDR2 as SVGIG (reference sequence). CDR3 length: 15 amino acids. Trimming removed 5 bases from V and 4 bases from J; junction bases left unmatched: 9. The CDR3 DNA reads as TGTGCCTGGGACCGACAGGGGGTGGGAAATCAGCCCCAGCATTTT. This gives the protein CAWDRQGVGNQPQHF.

The J gene is TRBJ1-6, the V gene TRBV11-2; perhaps TRBD1 as D (5 bases). Between the trimmed V and J ends, which lost 5 bases and 10 bases, there was a span of 15 bases. The CDR3 spans 14 residues. CDR1 is SGHAT, CDR2 FQNNGV, per germline. CDR3 sequence: CASSPPAGRSPLHF. CDR3 nucleotide sequence: TGTGCCAGCAGCCCCCCAGCAGGGAGGTCACCCCTCCACTTT.

V is TRBV6-1 and J is TRBJ1-2; D remains ambiguous. V gave up 2 bases and J gave up 2 bases, with 12 bases separating them. Germline V gene lookup returns CDR1 MNHNS and CDR2 SASEGT. The CDR3 runs to 15 residues. This chain's CDR3 is CASSEMGGRNYGYTF. The CDR3 region has the DNA TGTGCCAGCAGTGAAATGGGTGGGAGGAACTATGGCTACACCTTC.

The chain uses TRBV2 and TRBJ1-2; D not certain. The CDR3 has 12 amino acids. CDR1 and CDR2 (germline): SNHLY, FYNNEI. The ends were cut back, 3 bases at V and 3 bases at J, with 5 bases in the middle. The CDR3 sequence is CASSESDYGYTF. The CDR3 DNA follows: TGTGCCAGCAGTGAGTCAGACTATGGCTACACCTTC.

CDR3 sequence: CASSLGTASYEQYF. The CDR3 coding sequence is TGTGCCAGCAGCTTAGGGACTGCCTCCTACGAGCAGTACTTC. The chain carries TRBV5-6 and TRBJ2-7; perhaps TRBD2 as D (6 bases). Germline V gives CDR1 SGHDT, CDR2 YYEEEE. V lost 2 bases to trimming and J lost 0 bases, with 9 bases between them. The CDR3 runs to 14 residues.

Of note for this clone: Other DNA sequences in this sample translate to the same CDR3. The chain is built from TRBV5-1 and TRBJ2-1, with 8 bases identical to TRBD2. J was trimmed by 0 bases and V by 5 bases; bases with no gene match: 4. The CDR3 is made up of 15 amino acids. CDR1 SGHRS and CDR2 YFSETQ come from the germline V gene. Here the CDR3 DNA reads TGCGCCAGCAGACCGAGCGGGAGCTCCTACAATGAGCAGTTCTTC. It translates to CASRPSGSSYNEQFF.